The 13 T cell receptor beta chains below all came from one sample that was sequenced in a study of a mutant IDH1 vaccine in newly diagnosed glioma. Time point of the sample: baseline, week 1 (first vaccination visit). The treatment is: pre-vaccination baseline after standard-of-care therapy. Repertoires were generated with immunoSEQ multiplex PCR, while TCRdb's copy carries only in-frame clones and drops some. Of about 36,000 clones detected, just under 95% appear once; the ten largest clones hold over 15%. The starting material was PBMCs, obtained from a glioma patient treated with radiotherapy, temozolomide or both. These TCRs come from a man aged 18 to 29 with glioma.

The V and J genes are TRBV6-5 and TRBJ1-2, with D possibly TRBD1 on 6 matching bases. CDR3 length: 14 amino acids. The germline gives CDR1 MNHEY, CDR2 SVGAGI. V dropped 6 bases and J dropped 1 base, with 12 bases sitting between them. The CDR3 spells CASRRDTYNYGYTF. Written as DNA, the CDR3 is TGTGCCAGCAGGAGGGACACATATAACTATGGCTACACCTTC.

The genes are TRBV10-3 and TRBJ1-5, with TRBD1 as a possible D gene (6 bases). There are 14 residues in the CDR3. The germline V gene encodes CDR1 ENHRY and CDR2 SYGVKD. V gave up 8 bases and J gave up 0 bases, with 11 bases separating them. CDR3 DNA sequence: TGTGCCATCTCAACAGGGTATAGCAATCAGCCCCAGCATTTT. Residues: CAISTGYSNQPQHF.

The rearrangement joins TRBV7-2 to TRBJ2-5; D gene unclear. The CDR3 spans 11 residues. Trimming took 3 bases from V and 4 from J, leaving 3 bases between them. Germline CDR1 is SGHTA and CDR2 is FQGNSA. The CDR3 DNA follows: TGTGCCAGCAGCTTTACAGAGACCCAGTACTTC. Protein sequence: CASSFTETQYF.

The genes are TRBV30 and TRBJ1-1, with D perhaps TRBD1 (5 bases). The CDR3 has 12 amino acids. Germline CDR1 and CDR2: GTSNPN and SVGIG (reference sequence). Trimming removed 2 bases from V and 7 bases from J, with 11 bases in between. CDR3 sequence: CAWSRGLGEAFF. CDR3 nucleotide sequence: TGTGCCTGGAGTAGGGGACTGGGTGAAGCTTTCTTT.

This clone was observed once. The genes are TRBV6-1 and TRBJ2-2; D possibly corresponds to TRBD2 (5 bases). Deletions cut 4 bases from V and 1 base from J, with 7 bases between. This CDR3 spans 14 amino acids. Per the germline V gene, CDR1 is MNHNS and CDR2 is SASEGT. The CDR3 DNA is TGTGCCAGCAGTGCGCGGGTGAACACCGGGGAGCTGTTTTTT. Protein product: CASSARVNTGELFF.

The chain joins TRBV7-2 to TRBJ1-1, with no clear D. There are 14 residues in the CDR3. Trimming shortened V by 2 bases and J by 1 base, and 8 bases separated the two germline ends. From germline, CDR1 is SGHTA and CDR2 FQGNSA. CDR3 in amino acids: CASSLPLGNTEAFF. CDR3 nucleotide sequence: TGTGCCAGCAGCTTACCCCTGGGGAACACTGAAGCTTTCTTT.

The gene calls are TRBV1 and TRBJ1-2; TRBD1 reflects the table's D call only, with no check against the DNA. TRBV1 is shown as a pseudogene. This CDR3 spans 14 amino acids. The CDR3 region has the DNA TGCACCAGCAGCCAATCTAGGGGCTACTATGGCTACACCTTC. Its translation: CTSSQSRGYYGYTF.

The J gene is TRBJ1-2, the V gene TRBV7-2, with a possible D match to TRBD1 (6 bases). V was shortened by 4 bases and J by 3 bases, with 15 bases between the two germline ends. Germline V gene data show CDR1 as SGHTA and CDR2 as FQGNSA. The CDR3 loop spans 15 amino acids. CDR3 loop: CASSWLGGTDYGYTF. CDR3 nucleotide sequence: TGTGCCAGCAGCTGGTTAGGGGGGACTGACTATGGCTACACCTTC. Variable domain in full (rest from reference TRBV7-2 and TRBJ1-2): GAGVSQSPSNKVTEKGKDVELRCDPISGHTALYWYRQSLGQGLEFLIYFQGNSAPDKSGLPSDRFSAERTGGSVSTLTIQRTQQEDSAVYLCASSWLGGTDYGYTFGSGTRLTVV.

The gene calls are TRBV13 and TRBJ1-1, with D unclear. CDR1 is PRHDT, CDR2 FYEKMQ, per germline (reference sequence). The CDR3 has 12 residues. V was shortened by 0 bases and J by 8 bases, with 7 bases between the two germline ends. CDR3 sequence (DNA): TGTGCCAGCAGCTTAGGAGGACCAGAAGCTTTCTTT. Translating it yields CASSLGGPEAFF.

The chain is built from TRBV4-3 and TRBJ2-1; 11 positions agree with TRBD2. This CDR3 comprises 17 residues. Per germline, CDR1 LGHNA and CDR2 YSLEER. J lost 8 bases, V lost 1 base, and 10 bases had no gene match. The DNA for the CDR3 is TGCGCCAGCAGCCAAGTTGTTAGCGGGAGGGTAAGAGATGAGCAGTTCTTC. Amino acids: CASSQVVSGRVRDEQFF.

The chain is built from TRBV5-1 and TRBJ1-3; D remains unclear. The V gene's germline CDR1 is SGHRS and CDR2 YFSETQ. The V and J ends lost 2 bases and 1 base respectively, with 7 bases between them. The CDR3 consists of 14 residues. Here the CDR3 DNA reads TGCGCCAGCAGCTTAACAGAATCTGGAAACACCATATATTTT. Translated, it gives CASSLTESGNTIYF.

The CDR3: CAIRAANTGELFF. In DNA, the CDR3 is TGTGCCATCAGGGCAGCTAACACCGGGGAGCTGTTTTTT. This rearrangement joins TRBV10-3 to TRBJ2-2; D uncertain. V was cut by 6 bases and J by 2 bases, with 7 bases left in between. This CDR3 has 13 residues. Germline-derived CDR1 and CDR2 are ENHRY and SYGVKD.

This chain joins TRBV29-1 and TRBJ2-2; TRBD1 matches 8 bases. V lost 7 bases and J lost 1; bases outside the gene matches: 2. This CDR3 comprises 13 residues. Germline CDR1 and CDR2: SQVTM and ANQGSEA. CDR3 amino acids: CSADRENTGELFF. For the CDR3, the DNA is TGCAGCGCGGACAGGGAGAACACCGGGGAGCTGTTTTTT.